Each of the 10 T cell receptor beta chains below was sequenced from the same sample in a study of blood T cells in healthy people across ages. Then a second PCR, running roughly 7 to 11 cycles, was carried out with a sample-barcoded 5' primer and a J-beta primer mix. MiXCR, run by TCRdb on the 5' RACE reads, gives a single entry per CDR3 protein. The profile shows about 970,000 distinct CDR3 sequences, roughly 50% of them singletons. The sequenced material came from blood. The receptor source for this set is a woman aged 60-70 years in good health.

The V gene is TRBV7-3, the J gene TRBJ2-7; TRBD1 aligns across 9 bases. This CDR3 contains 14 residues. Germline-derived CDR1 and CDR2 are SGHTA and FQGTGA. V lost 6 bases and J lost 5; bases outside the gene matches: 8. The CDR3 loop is CASSHGTGLDEQYF. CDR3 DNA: TGTGCCAGCAGTCACGGGACAGGGCTAGACGAGCAGTACTTC. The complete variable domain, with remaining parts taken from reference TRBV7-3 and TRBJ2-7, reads GAGVSQTPSNKVTEKGKYVELRCDPISGHTALYWYRQSLGQGPEFLIYFQGTGAADDSGLPNDRFFAVRPEGSVSTLKIQRTERGDSAVYLCASSHGTGLDEQYFGPGTRLTVT.

CDR3 DNA sequence: TGTGCCAGCAGTCTACCGCGGACAGGAGTCCACGAGCAGTACTTC. This encodes CASSLPRTGVHEQYF. The chain joins TRBV6-2 or TRBV6-3 to TRBJ2-7; 7 bases line up with TRBD1. Germline values: CDR1 MNHEY, CDR2 SVGEGT. This CDR3 has 15 amino acids. Germline trimming cut 5 bases from V and 5 bases from J; bases unmatched to any gene: 12.

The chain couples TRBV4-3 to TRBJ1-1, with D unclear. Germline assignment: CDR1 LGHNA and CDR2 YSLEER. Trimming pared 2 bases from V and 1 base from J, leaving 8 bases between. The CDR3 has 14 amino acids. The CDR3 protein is CASSQRNKNTEAFF. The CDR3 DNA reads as TGCGCCAGCAGCCAACGGAACAAGAACACTGAAGCTTTCTTT.

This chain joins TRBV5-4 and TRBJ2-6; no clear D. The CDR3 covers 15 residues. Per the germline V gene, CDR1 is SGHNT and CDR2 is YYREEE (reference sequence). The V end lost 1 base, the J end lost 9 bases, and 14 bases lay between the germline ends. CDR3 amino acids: CASSLFLANYNVLTF. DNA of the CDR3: TGTGCCAGCAGCTTGTTCCTGGCTAACTACAACGTCCTGACTTTC.

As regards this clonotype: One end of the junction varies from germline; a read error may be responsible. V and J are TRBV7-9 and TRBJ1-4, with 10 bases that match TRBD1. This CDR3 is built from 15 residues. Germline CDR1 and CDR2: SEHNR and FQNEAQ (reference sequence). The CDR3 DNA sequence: TGTGCCGGCAGTTACGGGACAGGGGTTAATGAAAAACTGTTTTTT. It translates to CAGSYGTGVNEKLFF.

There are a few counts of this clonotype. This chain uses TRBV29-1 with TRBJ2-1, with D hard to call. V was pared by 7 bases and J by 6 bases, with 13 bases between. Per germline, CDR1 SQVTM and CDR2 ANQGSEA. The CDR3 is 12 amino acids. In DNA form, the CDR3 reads TGCAGCGCCCAACGGAGCTTCAATGAGCAGTTCTTC. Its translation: CSAQRSFNEQFF.

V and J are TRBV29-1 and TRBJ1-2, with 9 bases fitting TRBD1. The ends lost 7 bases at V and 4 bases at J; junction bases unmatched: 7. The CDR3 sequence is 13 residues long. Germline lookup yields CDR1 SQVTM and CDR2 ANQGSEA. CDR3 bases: TGCAGCGCTGGACAGGGGATAATCTATGGCTACACCTTC. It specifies CSAGQGIIYGYTF.

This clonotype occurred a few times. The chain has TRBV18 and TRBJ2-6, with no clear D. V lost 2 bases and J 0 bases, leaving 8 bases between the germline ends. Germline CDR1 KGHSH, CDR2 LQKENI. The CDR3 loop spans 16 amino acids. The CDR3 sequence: CASSPELHSGANVLTF. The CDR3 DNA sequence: TGTGCCAGCTCACCAGAGCTCCACTCTGGGGCCAACGTCCTGACTTTC. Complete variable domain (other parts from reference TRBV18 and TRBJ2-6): NAGVMQNPRHLVRRRGQEARLRCSPMKGHSHVYWYRQLPEEGLKFMVYLQKENIIDESGMPKERFSAEFPKEGPSILRIQQVVRGDSAAYFCASSPELHSGANVLTFGAGSRLTVL.

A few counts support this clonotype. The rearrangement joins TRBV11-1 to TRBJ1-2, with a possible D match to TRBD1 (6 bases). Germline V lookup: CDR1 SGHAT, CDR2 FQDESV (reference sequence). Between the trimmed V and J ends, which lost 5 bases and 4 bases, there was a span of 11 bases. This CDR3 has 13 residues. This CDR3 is CASSRGQTYGYTF. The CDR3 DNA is TGTGCCAGCAGCCGTGGACAGACCTATGGCTACACCTTC.

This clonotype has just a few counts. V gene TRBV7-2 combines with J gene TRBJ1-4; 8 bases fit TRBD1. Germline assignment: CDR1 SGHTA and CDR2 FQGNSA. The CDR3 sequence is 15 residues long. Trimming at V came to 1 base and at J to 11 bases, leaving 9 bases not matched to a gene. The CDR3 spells CASSLVAGQGGKLFF. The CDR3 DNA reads TGTGCCAGCAGCTTAGTGGCCGGACAGGGCGGGAAACTGTTTTTT.